This TCR beta chain was captured in a study of T cells in women clearing cervical HPV infection. The table came from immunoSEQ multiplex PCR; TCRdb's copy has only in-frame clones and leaves some out. The table lists 25,000 to 35,000 clones, with approximately 8.4% in the top ten. The sequencing sample was made of blood buffy coat. The clonotype originates from a woman aged 18 to 69 with a cervical HPV16 infection that either progressed to CIN3+ or cleared (not recorded which).

CDR3 DNA, as far as it was read: TGCAGCGTTCAACAACAGGACATGAACACTGAA. This encodes CSVQQQDMNTE. The entire CDR3 is CSVQQQDMNTEAFF. This chain uses TRBV29-1 with TRBJ1-1; D perhaps matches TRBD1 (5 bases). The read ends 3 residues early relative to the CDR3; the germline J gene fills the gap. Germline V gene data show CDR1 as SQVTM and CDR2 as ANQGSEA. V was shortened by 5 bases and J by 0 bases, with 13 bases between the two germline ends. This CDR3 region has 14 residues.